The clone carrying this TCR beta chain was detected many times. The antigen is unknown. Diagnostic assessment was based on clinical symptoms, serum thyroxine and TRAb, thyroid ultrasound and orbital computed tomography. The sample comes from a study of T cells in Graves' hyperthyroidism and ophthalmopathy. Study-wide findings and caveats: A model using 13 V-J features told ophthalmopathy apart from stable hyperthyroidism. Blood held most thyroid clonotypes expanded above 0.001 frequency.

With V trimmed by 4 bases and J by 10 bases, 5 bases remained unmatched. This CDR3 is built from 12 residues. Germline CDR1 KGHDR, CDR2 SFDVKD. TCR beta CDR3 sequences were amplified from RNA transcripts. TCR CDR3 regions were first amplified by RT-PCR with HTBI primers. MiXCR, run by TCRdb on the multiplex PCR reads, gives a single entry per CDR3 protein. The sample gives hundreds of thousands of distinct CDR3 sequences, 45% of which show up once; roughly 7.2% is in the top ten. The V gene is TRBV24-1, the J gene TRBJ1-1; 7 positions agree with TRBD1. Sequencing input: peripheral blood or thyroid tissue (not recorded which). The receptor comes from an adult man with Graves' disease, either hyperthyroidism or ophthalmopathy (not recorded which). In DNA, the CDR3 is TGTGCCACCAGTGACAACAGGGGTAGAGCTTTCTTT. This encodes CATSDNRGRAFF.